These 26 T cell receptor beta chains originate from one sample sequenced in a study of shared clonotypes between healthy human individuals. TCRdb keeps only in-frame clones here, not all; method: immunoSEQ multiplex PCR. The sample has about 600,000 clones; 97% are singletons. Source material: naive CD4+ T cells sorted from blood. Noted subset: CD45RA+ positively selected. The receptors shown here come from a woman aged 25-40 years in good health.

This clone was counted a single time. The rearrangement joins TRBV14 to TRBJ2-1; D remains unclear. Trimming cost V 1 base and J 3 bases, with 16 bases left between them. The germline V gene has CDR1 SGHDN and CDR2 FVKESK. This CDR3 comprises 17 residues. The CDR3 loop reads CASSQVSKGKVYNEQFF. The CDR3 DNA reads TGTGCCAGCAGCCAAGTCTCTAAAGGAAAAGTCTACAATGAGCAGTTCTTC. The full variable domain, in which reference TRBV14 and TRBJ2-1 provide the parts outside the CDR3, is EAGVTQFPSHSVIEKGQTVTLRCDPISGHDNLYWYRRVMGKEIKFLLHFVKESKQDESGMPNNRFLAERTGGTYSTLKVQPAELEDSGVYFCASSQVSKGKVYNEQFFGPGTRLTVL.

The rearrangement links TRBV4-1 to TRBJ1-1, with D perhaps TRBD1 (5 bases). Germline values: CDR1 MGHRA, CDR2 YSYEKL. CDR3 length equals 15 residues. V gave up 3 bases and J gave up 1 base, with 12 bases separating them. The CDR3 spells CASSQTVARNTEAFF. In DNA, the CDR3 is TGCGCCAGCAGCCAGACAGTGGCGAGGAACACTGAAGCTTTCTTT.

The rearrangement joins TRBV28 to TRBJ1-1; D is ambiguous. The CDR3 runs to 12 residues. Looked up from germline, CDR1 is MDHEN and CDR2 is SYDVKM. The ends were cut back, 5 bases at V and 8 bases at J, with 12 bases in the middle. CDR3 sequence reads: CASSPPEAEAFF. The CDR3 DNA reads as TGTGCCAGCAGTCCCCCCGAGGCGGAAGCTTTCTTT.

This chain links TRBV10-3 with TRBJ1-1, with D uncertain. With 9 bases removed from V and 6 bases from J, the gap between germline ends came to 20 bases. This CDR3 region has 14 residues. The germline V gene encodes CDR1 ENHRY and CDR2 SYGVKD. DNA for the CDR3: TGTGCCATAGAGAGTAAACAGCCTCAGGCTGAAGCTTTCTTT. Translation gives CAIESKQPQAEAFF.

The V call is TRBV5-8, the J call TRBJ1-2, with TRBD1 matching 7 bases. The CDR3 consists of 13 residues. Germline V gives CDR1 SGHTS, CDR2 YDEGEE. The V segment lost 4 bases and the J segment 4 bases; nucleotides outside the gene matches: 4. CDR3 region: CASSRTGIYGYTF. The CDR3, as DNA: TGTGCCAGCAGCCGGACAGGAATCTATGGCTACACCTTC.

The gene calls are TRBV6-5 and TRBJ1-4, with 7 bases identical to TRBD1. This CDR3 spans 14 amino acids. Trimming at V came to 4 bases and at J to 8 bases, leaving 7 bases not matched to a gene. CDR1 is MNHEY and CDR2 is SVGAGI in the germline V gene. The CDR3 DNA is TGTGCCAGCAGTTTTACAGGGGCGAGGGAAAAACTGTTTTTT. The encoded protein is CASSFTGAREKLFF.

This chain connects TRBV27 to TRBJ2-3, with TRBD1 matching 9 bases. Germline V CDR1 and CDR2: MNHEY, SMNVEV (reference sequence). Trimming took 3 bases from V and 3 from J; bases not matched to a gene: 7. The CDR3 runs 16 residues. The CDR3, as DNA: TGTGCCAGCAGTTTGCGACAGGGGGTTATAACAGATACGCAGTATTTT. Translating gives CASSLRQGVITDTQYF.

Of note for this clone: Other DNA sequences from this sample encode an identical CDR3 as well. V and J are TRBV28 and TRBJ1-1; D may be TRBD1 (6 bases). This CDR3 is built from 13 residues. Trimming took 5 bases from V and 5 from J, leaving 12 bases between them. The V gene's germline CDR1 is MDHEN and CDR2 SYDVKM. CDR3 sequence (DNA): TGTGCCAGCAGTAGGGGGGTTGGGACTGAAGCTTTCTTT. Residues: CASSRGVGTEAFF.

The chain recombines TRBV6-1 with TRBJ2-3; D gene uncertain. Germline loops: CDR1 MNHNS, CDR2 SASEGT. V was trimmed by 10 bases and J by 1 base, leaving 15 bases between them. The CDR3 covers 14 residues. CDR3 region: CATTTSAGTDTQYF. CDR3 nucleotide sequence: TGTGCCACTACGACTTCGGCGGGCACAGATACGCAGTATTTT.

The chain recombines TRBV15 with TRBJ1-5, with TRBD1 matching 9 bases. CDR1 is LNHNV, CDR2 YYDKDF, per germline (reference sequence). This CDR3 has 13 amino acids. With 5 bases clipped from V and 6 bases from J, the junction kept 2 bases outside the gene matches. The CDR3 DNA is TGTGCCACCAGCGGGACAGGGCGTCAGCCCCAGCATTTT. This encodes CATSGTGRQPQHF.

This CDR3 is CASRDGGRGEAFF. The CDR3 nucleotides read TGTGCCAGCAGAGACGGAGGGCGGGGTGAAGCTTTCTTT. The V call is TRBV6-5, the J call TRBJ1-1; D ambiguous. The CDR3 has 13 amino acids. CDR1 is MNHEY and CDR2 is SVGAGI in the germline V gene. V lost 6 bases to trimming and J lost 7 bases, with 15 bases between them.

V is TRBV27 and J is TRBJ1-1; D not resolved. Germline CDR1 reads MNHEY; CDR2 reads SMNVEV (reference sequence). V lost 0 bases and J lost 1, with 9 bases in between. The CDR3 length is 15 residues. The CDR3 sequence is CASSLSYGRNTEAFF. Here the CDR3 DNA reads TGTGCCAGCAGTTTATCGTATGGGAGGAACACTGAAGCTTTCTTT.

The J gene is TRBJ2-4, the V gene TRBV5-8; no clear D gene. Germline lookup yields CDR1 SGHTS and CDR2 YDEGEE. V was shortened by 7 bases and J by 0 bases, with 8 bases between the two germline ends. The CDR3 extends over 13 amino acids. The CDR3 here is CASAQLAKNIQYF. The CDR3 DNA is TGTGCCAGCGCCCAGCTAGCCAAAAACATTCAGTACTTC.

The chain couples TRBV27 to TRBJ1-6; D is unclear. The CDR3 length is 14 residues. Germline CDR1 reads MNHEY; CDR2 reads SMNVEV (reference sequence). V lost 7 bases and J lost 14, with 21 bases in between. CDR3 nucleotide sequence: TGTGCCAGCATGGGTACGAGTCAGGACTTCGCCCTCCACTTT. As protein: CASMGTSQDFALHF.

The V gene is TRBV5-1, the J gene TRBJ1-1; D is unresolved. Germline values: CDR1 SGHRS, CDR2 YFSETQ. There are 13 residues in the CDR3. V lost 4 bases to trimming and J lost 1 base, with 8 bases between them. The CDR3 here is CASSRAPNTEAFF. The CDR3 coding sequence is TGCGCCAGCAGCAGGGCCCCGAACACTGAAGCTTTCTTT.

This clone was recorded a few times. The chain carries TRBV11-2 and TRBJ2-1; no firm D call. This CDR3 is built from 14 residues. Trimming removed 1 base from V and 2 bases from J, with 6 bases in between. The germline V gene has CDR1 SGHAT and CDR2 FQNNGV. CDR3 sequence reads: CASSLVNTYNEQFF. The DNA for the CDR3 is TGTGCCAGCAGCTTAGTAAACACCTACAATGAGCAGTTCTTC.

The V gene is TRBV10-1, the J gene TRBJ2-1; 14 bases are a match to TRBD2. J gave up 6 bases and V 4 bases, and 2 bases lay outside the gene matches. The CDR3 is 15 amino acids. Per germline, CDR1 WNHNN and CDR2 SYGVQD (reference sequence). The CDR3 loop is CASSGTSGRFNEQFF. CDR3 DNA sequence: TGCGCCAGCAGTGGGACTAGCGGGAGGTTCAATGAGCAGTTCTTC.

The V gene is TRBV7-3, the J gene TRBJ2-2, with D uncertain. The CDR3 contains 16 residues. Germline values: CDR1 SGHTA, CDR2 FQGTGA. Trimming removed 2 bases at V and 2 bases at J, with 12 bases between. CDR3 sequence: CASSLGANANTGELFF. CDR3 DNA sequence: TGTGCCAGCAGCTTAGGCGCTAACGCCAACACCGGGGAGCTGTTTTTT.

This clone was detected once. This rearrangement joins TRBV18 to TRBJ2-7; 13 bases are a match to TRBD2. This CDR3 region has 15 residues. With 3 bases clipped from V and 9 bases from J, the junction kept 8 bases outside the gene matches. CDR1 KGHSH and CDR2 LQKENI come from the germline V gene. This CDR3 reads CASSPSGLAGESQYF. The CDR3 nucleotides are TGTGCCAGCTCACCCTCCGGACTAGCGGGGGAATCGCAGTACTTC.

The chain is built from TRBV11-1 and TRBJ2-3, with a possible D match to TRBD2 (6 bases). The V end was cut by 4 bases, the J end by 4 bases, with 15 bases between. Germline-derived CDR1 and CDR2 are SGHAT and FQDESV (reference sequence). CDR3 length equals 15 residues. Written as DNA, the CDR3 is TGTGCCAGCAGCTCCGGGACTGCAGCACCAGATACGCAGTATTTT. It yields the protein CASSSGTAAPDTQYF.

The CDR3 loop is CAISGRQGLVEQYF. As DNA, the CDR3 is TGTGCCATCAGTGGTAGACAGGGCCTGGTGGAGCAGTACTTC. The chain is built from TRBV10-3 and TRBJ2-7; 7 bases match TRBD1. The V gene end was trimmed by 4 bases and the J gene end by 7 bases; junction bases not matched to a gene: 10. The germline CDR1 and CDR2 sequences are ENHRY and SYGVKD. The CDR3 consists of 14 residues.

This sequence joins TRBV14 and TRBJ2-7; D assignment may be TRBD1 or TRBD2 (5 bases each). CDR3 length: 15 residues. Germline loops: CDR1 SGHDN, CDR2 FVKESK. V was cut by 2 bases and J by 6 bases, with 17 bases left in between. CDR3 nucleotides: TGTGCCAGCAGCCAAATGTGGGGGACCTCTTCCGAGCAGTACTTC. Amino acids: CASSQMWGTSSEQYF.

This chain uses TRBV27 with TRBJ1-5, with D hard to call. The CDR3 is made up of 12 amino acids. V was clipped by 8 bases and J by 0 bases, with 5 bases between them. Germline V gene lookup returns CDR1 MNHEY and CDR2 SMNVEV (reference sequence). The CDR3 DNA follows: TGTGCCAGCGCCCATAGCAATCAGCCCCAGCATTTT. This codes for CASAHSNQPQHF.

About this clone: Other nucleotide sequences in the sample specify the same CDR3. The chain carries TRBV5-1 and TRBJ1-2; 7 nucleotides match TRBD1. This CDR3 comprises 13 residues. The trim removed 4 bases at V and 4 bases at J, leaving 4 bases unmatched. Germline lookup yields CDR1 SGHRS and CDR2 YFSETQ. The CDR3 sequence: CASSLGTVYGYTF. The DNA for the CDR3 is TGCGCCAGCAGCCTGGGGACAGTCTATGGCTACACCTTC.

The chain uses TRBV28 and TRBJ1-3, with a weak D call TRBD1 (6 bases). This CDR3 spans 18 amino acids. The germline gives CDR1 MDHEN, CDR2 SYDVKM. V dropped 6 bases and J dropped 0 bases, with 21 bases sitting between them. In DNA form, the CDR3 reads TGTGCCAGCAGACCCCCGGGACATAAGACCGACTCTGGAAACACCATATATTTT. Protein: CASRPPGHKTDSGNTIYF.

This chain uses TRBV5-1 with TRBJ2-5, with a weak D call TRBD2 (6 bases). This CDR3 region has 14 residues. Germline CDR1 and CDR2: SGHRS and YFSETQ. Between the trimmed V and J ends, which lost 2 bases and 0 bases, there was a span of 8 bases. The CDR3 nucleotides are TGCGCCAGCAGCTTATGGGGGGACCAAGAGACCCAGTACTTC. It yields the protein CASSLWGDQETQYF.